This TCR beta chain appears in the sequencing data of a study of T and B cells in COVID-19 patients. Study-level background: COVID-19 patients gave peripheral blood either during active infection or after recovery. Of 20 to 25 active-infection patients, 15 to 18 carried comorbidities linked to unfavorable COVID-19 outcome. Broader study findings: Symptomatic-phase blood samples from mildly ill patients and early samples from severe cases were scarce. Active COVID-19 showed highly clonal TRB repertoires; recovery showed diversity and richness above healthy donors.

Blood genomic DNA input for TRB amplification was about 240-550 ng. Multiplex PCR with BIOMED2 TRB-A/B primer pools amplified TRB rearrangements. TCRdb fed the multiplex PCR reads into MiXCR, producing one record per CDR3 protein. The sample records approximately 26,000 distinct CDR3 sequences, approximately 30% being singletons. Comment on this clonotype: Its antigen is currently unknown.

Sequenced input: blood. This receptor was obtained from a human donor who had recovered from COVID-19.

In nucleotides, the CDR3 is TGCGCCAGCAGCCAAGCGCGGGGCACAGATACGCAGTATTTT. This sequence encodes CASSQARGTDTQYF. This chain links TRBV4-3 with TRBJ2-3, with D maybe TRBD2 (5 bases). The CDR3 contains 14 residues. CDR1 LGHNA and CDR2 YSLEER come from the germline V gene. V shed 1 base and J shed 1 base, with 6 bases lying between them.